The sequence of this T cell receptor beta chain was determined in a study of blood T cell repertoires in COVID-19. Clones were read by immunoSEQ multiplex PCR, and TCRdb kept only the in-frame ones, dropping some. This repertoire shows 250,000 or so clones, around 90% found once; its top ten account for 2% to 3%. CDR3 length: 16 residues. Germline loops: CDR1 LNHDA, CDR2 SQIVND (reference sequence). V shed 6 bases and J 1 base; nucleotides not matched to a gene: 6. This chain links TRBV19 with TRBJ2-3, with 11 bases fitting TRBD2. The origin of this receptor is a man aged 25-45 years with COVID-19, enrolled during active disease. Source material: peripheral blood. The CDR3 nucleotides are TGTGCCAGTAGCCGACTAGCGGGGCTTGGCACAGATACGCAGTATTTT. As protein: CASSRLAGLGTDTQYF.